The 27 T cell receptor beta chains below were found in one sample sequenced in a study of beta chain features in type 1 diabetes. Expressed TCRB transcripts were sequenced after all isolated RNA was converted to cDNA. Some clones are missing from TCRdb's copy, which holds only in-frame ones; the method was immunoSEQ multiplex PCR. This table holds 140,000 or so clones, about 10% found once. Material for sequencing was naive CD4+ T cells from blood. Receptor source: a man between 18 and 29 years old in good health.

The rearrangement links TRBV7-6 to TRBJ2-3, with 7 nucleotides matching TRBD2. Germline V gene sequence: CDR1 SGHVS, CDR2 FNYEAQ. The J segment lost 3 bases and the V segment lost 4 bases, leaving 4 bases of the junction unmatched. This CDR3 spans 14 amino acids. CDR3 bases: TGTGCCAGCAGCTCGCGGGGGTCGACAGATACGCAGTATTTT. Amino acid sequence: CASSSRGSTDTQYF. Complete variable domain (other parts from reference TRBV7-6 and TRBJ2-3): GAGVSQSPRYKVTKRGQDVALRCDPISGHVSLYWYRQALGQGPEFLTYFNYEAQQDKSGLPNDRFSAERPEGSISTLTIQRTEQRDSAMYRCASSSRGSTDTQYFGPGTRLTVL.

This chain uses TRBV7-9 with TRBJ1-5; TRBD1 aligns across 7 bases. CDR3 length equals 16 residues. CDR1 is SEHNR and CDR2 is FQNEAQ in the germline V gene (reference sequence). V shed 7 bases, J shed 6 bases, and the junction held 15 bases outside the gene matches. CDR3 bases: TGTGCCAGCACCATAGATGGACCAGGGGGAGGTCAGCCCCAGCATTTT. It specifies CASTIDGPGGGQPQHF.

This clone was seen more than once but under ten times. The CDR3 here is CASSLTGLAGTVQETQYF. Written as DNA, the CDR3 is TGTGCCAGCAGCTTAACAGGACTAGCGGGGACTGTCCAAGAGACCCAGTACTTC. This rearrangement joins TRBV7-3 to TRBJ2-5; 12 nucleotides align to TRBD2. The trim removed 0 bases at V and 1 base at J, leaving 6 bases unmatched. The CDR3 extends over 18 amino acids. Germline assignment: CDR1 SGHTA and CDR2 FQGTGA.

This chain connects TRBV6-6 to TRBJ1-5, with unresolved D. CDR1 is MNHNY, CDR2 SVGAGI, per germline (reference sequence). The CDR3 sequence is 16 residues long. Trimming cost V 2 bases and J 0 bases, with 11 bases left between them. CDR3 nucleotides: TGTGCCAGCAGTTACCTCACCGTGAGTAGCAATCAGCCCCAGCATTTT. It specifies CASSYLTVSSNQPQHF.

V usage is TRBV5-4 and J usage is TRBJ2-3; 11 bases agree with TRBD2. The J segment lost 1 base and the V segment lost 3 bases, leaving 4 bases of the junction unmatched. Germline V gene lookup returns CDR1 SGHNT and CDR2 YYREEE (reference sequence). This CDR3 has 16 residues. The DNA of the CDR3 is TGTGCCAGCAGCTACTCACTAGCGGGGGGCACAGATACGCAGTATTTT. Translation gives CASSYSLAGGTDTQYF.

V usage is TRBV6-5 and J usage is TRBJ1-4; a possible D gene is TRBD1 (5 bases). The CDR3 totals 15 residues. With 6 bases removed from V and 7 bases from J, the gap between germline ends came to 18 bases. In germline, CDR1 is MNHEY, CDR2 SVGAGI. The CDR3 DNA sequence: TGTGCCAGCAGCCTGTCAGGGCAGGGTTCTGAAAAACTGTTTTTT. Translating gives CASSLSGQGSEKLFF.

The CDR3 reads CASSTRLAGGQETQYF. CDR3 coding DNA: TGCGCCAGCAGCACCAGACTAGCGGGGGGCCAAGAGACCCAGTACTTC. The chain is built from TRBV5-1 and TRBJ2-5; 13 positions agree with TRBD2. Germline V gene data show CDR1 as SGHRS and CDR2 as YFSETQ. This CDR3 region has 16 residues. J was trimmed by 1 base and V by 4 bases; bases with no gene match: 4.

The chain recombines TRBV7-2 with TRBJ2-1, with TRBD2 matching over 10 bases. The CDR3 is made up of 15 amino acids. Unmatched junction bases numbered 9, after V lost 5 bases and J lost 8 bases. CDR1 and CDR2 from the germline V gene are SGHTA and FQGNSA. The CDR3 region is CASSRGTSAVDEQFF. In nucleotides, the CDR3 is TGTGCCAGCAGCCGAGGGACTAGCGCTGTCGATGAGCAGTTCTTC.

The chain has TRBV13 and TRBJ1-6, with 8 bases that match TRBD1. After removal of 1 base from V and 6 bases from J, the junction contained 2 bases not matched to a gene. Germline V lookup: CDR1 PRHDT, CDR2 FYEKMQ (reference sequence). There are 15 residues in the CDR3. The CDR3 is CASSLEQGGNSPLHF. CDR3 nucleotide sequence: TGTGCCAGCAGCTTAGAACAGGGGGGTAATTCACCCCTCCACTTT.

This clone was counted at least ten times. The chain recombines TRBV6-6 with TRBJ2-7; possible D gene TRBD2, 6 bases. CDR1 is MNHNY and CDR2 is SVGAGI in the germline V gene (reference sequence). The CDR3 has 13 amino acids. V shed 6 bases and J shed 6 bases, with 15 bases lying between them. CDR3 coding DNA: TGTGCCAGCAGGGACTATTCTGATGGCGAGCAGTACTTC. The encoded protein is CASRDYSDGEQYF.

The chain links TRBV5-1 to TRBJ2-5; 12 bases are shared with TRBD1. The J call is in doubt because the DNA end fits TRBJ2-7 better. The CDR3 loop spans 15 amino acids. CDR1 is SGHRS, CDR2 YFSETQ, per germline. The CDR3 loop is CASSPAGTGGGEQYF. The CDR3 bases are TGCGCCAGCAGTCCGGCCGGGACAGGGGGCGGCGAGCAGTACTTC.

This clone has more than one count but fewer than ten. The chain links TRBV5-1 to TRBJ2-3, with D possibly TRBD2 on 6 matching bases. CDR3 length: 14 residues. Germline V gene sequence: CDR1 SGHRS, CDR2 YFSETQ. The V end lost 0 bases, the J end lost 2 bases, and 7 bases lay between the germline ends. The CDR3 is CASSLGTTTDTQYF. The CDR3 bases are TGCGCCAGCAGCTTGGGGACTACCACAGATACGCAGTATTTT.

The chain has TRBV15 and TRBJ1-2; TRBD1 aligns across 7 bases. The germline gives CDR1 LNHNV, CDR2 YYDKDF (reference sequence). This CDR3 comprises 12 residues. V shed 0 bases, J shed 10 bases, and the junction held 2 bases outside the gene matches. Here the CDR3 DNA reads TGTGCCACCAGCAGAGATGACAGGGACTACACCTTC. Residues: CATSRDDRDYTF.

This clone occurred a few times. This chain connects TRBV5-1 to TRBJ2-1; 9 positions match TRBD2. CDR1 is SGHRS and CDR2 is YFSETQ in the germline V gene. The CDR3 spans 18 residues. Trimming cost V 4 bases and J 9 bases; bases outside gene matches: 20. The CDR3 spells CASSVSVAVAGGLVEQFF. The CDR3 bases are TGCGCCAGCAGCGTTTCGGTGGCAGTGGCGGGGGGGTTGGTTGAGCAGTTCTTC.

The chain is built from TRBV6-5 and TRBJ1-5, with a tentative D call TRBD1 (6 bases). V gave up 4 bases and J gave up 7 bases, with 14 bases separating them. Germline V gives CDR1 MNHEY, CDR2 SVGAGI. The CDR3 is made up of 14 amino acids. The CDR3 coding sequence is TGTGCCAGCAGTTCCCTACAGGGCTTCCAGCCCCAGCATTTT. It translates to CASSSLQGFQPQHF.

The chain recombines TRBV28 with TRBJ2-7; maybe TRBD1 (7 bases). V lost 4 bases, J lost 2 bases, and 15 bases lay in between. Germline CDR1 and CDR2: MDHEN and SYDVKM. This CDR3 has 15 amino acids. CDR3 residues: CASSSPGGGPYEQYF. As DNA, the CDR3 is TGTGCCAGCAGTTCGCCTGGAGGGGGCCCCTACGAGCAGTACTTC.

The chain recombines TRBV11-3 with TRBJ2-1; 8 nucleotides match TRBD2. CDR1 and CDR2 (germline): SGHNT, YENEEA. The CDR3 length is 15 residues. V was pared by 5 bases and J by 0 bases, with 3 bases of the junction left unmatched. In nucleotides, the CDR3 is TGTGCCAGCAGCCGGGGGGGTGGCTCCTACAATGAGCAGTTCTTC. This translates into CASSRGGGSYNEQFF. The full variable domain, rest sourced from reference TRBV11-3 and TRBJ2-1, is EAGVVQSPRYKIIEKKQPVAFWCNPISGHNTLYWYLQNLGQGPELLIRYENEEAVDDSQLPKDRFSAERLKGVDSTLKIQPAELGDSAVYLCASSRGGGSYNEQFFGPGTRLTVL.

As concerns this clone: At one end the junction does not follow the germline gene, possibly because of a read error. The V and J genes are TRBV7-8 and TRBJ1-2; TRBD1 agrees at 7 bases. CDR1 SGHVS and CDR2 FQNEAQ come from the germline V gene. The CDR3 totals 13 residues. The CDR3 region is CASSPRGVYVYTF. CDR3 nucleotides: TGTGCCAGCAGCCCCAGGGGGGTCTATGTCTACACCTTC.

This clone was counted a few times. This sequence joins TRBV25-1 and TRBJ2-3; perhaps TRBD2 as D (5 bases). The CDR3 totals 14 residues. Germline assignment: CDR1 MGHDK and CDR2 SYGVNS. V lost 6 bases and J 4 bases, leaving 14 bases between the germline ends. CDR3 in DNA: TGTGCCAGCAGGGACTCCTCAGGCGCAGATACGCAGTATTTT. It codes for CASRDSSGADTQYF.

This clone was detected only a few times. The CDR3 bases are TGTGCCAGCAGCTACCAGGGAGGCACCGGGGAGCTGTTTTTT. Its translation: CASSYQGGTGELFF. The V call is TRBV7-7, the J call TRBJ2-2; tentatively, D is TRBD2 (6 bases). CDR1 is SSHAT and CDR2 is FNYEAQ in the germline V gene (reference sequence). This CDR3 spans 14 amino acids. Trimming left V 4 bases short and J 4 bases short, with 10 bases between.

This clone was seen a handful of times. This chain joins TRBV11-2 and TRBJ2-5, with 8 bases fitting TRBD2. With V trimmed by 5 bases and J by 9 bases, 11 bases remained unmatched. The CDR3 extends over 14 amino acids. The germline CDR1 and CDR2 sequences are SGHAT and FQNNGV. CDR3: CASSPPGGPGAQYF. The CDR3 region has the DNA TGTGCCAGCAGCCCTCCGGGAGGGCCGGGGGCCCAGTACTTC.

This clone was found a few times. V is TRBV7-9 and J is TRBJ1-4; D perhaps matches TRBD1 (6 bases). Trimming removed 5 bases from V and 1 base from J, with 11 bases in between. CDR1 is SEHNR, CDR2 FQNEAQ, per germline (reference sequence). There are 15 residues in the CDR3. DNA for the CDR3: TGTGCCAGCAGCCCCCGACAGGAAACTAATGAAAAACTGTTTTTT. It yields the protein CASSPRQETNEKLFF.

This sequence joins TRBV7-3 and TRBJ2-1; D uncertain. The CDR3 is 12 residues long. V dropped 5 bases and J dropped 8 bases, with 10 bases sitting between them. In germline, CDR1 is SGHTA, CDR2 FQGTGA. CDR3 DNA sequence: TGTGCCAGCAGCAGCTTGTCTGATGAGCAGTTCTTC. Residues: CASSSLSDEQFF.

This clone has only a few counts. This chain uses TRBV7-2 with TRBJ1-1; D is unresolved. The germline gives CDR1 SGHTA, CDR2 FQGNSA. The CDR3 runs to 13 residues. V was clipped by 2 bases and J by 7 bases, with 11 bases between them. For the CDR3, the DNA is TGTGCCAGCAGCTTAACAATGGCAGTTGAAGCTTTCTTT. Its translation: CASSLTMAVEAFF.

The chain couples TRBV9 to TRBJ2-5; tentative D call: TRBD2 (7 bases). This CDR3 has 15 amino acids. V dropped 3 bases and J dropped 5 bases, with 17 bases sitting between them. The V gene's germline CDR1 is SGDLS and CDR2 YYNGEE. CDR3 protein: CASSAQAWGGETQYF. DNA for the CDR3: TGTGCCAGCAGCGCCCAGGCCTGGGGGGGCGAGACCCAGTACTTC.

Here the CDR3 reads CASSSRETQYF. The CDR3 DNA is TGTGCCAGCAGCAGCCGAGAGACCCAGTACTTC. V and J are TRBV11-2 and TRBJ2-5; D gene uncertain. Germline V gene lookup returns CDR1 SGHAT and CDR2 FQNNGV. There are 11 residues in the CDR3. Trimming took off 5 bases at V and 4 bases at J, with 5 bases between the two ends.

The chain uses TRBV4-3 and TRBJ2-1, with a weak D call TRBD2 (6 bases). V lost 6 bases and J lost 1, with 16 bases in between. The CDR3 is made up of 16 amino acids. Germline loops: CDR1 LGHNA, CDR2 YSLEER. In nucleotides, the CDR3 is TGCGCCAGCAGACTACACCGGGACTTTTCCTACAATGAGCAGTTCTTC. It specifies CASRLHRDFSYNEQFF.